This is a list of T cell receptor beta chains from one sample in a study of cytotoxic CD8 clonotypes in ibrutinib-treated CLL. Repertoires were generated with immunoSEQ multiplex PCR, while TCRdb's copy carries only in-frame clones and drops some. The sample includes tens of thousands of clones, approximately 52% seen only once; the top ten take roughly 20%. This sample comprised PBMCs, obtained after 24 months of ibrutinib treatment. All receptors derive from a human donor with chronic lymphocytic leukemia. CDR3s include the opening cysteine and the closing phenylalanine or tryptophan. Fields, in order: clone size, D gene, V gene, J gene, CDR3 DNA, CDR3 protein. A D gene is named only where the DNA matches it firmly. Where a row states a size, it is once, few, many or the class of an expanded clone; other rows omit it.

NA	TRBD2	TRBV29-1	TRBJ2-3	TGCAGCGGGGGGGCGGGAGGTTCAGATACGCAGTATTTT	CSGGAGGSDTQYF
NA	NA	TRBV5-6	TRBJ1-1	TGTGCCAGCAGCCCCTTAATGACAGAGGTTCCCGCTGAAGCTTTCTTT	CASSPLMTEVPAEAFF
once	TRBD2	TRBV19	TRBJ2-3	TGTGCCAGTAGCCTCCCAAGGCGGGGGTACGAGGATACGCAGTATTTT	CASSLPRRGYEDTQYF
few	NA	TRBV7-9	TRBJ1-2	TGTGCCAGCAGCCCTGGACGGGGGGTAGGTGGCTACACCTTC	CASSPGRGVGGYTF
many	TRBD1	TRBV6-1	TRBJ1-5	TGTGCCGGGGGACAGACAAGCAATCAGCCCCAGCATTTT	CAGGQTSNQPQHF
NA	NA	TRBV9	TRBJ2-6	TGTGCCAGCAGCTCCTCGCGGTCTGGGGCCAACGTCCTGACTTTC	CASSSSRSGANVLTF
few	NA	TRBV2	TRBJ2-5	TGTGCCAGCAGTGATCCGGGAAGCGAAGAGACCCAGTACTTC	CASSDPGSEETQYF
NA	NA	TRBV11-2	TRBJ1-1	TGTGCCAGCAGCTTAGAACCCCACACTGAAGCTTTCTTT	CASSLEPHTEAFF
NA	NA	TRBV6-5	TRBJ2-1	TGTGCCAGCAGTGCCTACAATGAGCAGTTCTTC	CASSAYNEQFF
NA	NA	TRBV18	TRBJ1-5	TGTGCCAGCTCACCACCTCGAGGGAATCAGCCCCAGCATTTT	CASSPPRGNQPQHF
NA	NA	TRBV7-8	TRBJ1-1	TGTGCCAGCACCCTTATCCCTGGAGCTTTCTTT	CASTLIPGAFF
NA	NA	TRBV5-5	TRBJ1-5	TGTGCCAGCAGCTTGGGTGGCAGCCAGCCCCAGCATTTT	CASSLGGSQPQHF
NA	NA	TRBV10-3	TRBJ1-5	TGTGCCATCAGTGAACAGGGTAGGGATCAGCCCCAGCATTTT	CAISEQGRDQPQHF
NA	NA	TRBV7-9	TRBJ1-4	TGTGCCAGCAGCTTGCACAGTTCGAGATCTGAAAAACTGTTTTTT	CASSLHSSRSEKLFF
once	NA	TRBV2	TRBJ2-5	TGTGCCAGCAGAAGGGAAATTCAAGAGACCCAGTACTTC	CASRREIQETQYF
NA	NA	TRBV7-2	TRBJ1-2	NA	CASSFQGRMATPSVGGYTF
once	NA	TRBV4-1	TRBJ1-6	TGCGCCAGCAGCCAAGATCCGGGGGCATGGTCACCCCTCCACTTT	CASSQDPGAWSPLHF
NA	NA	TRBV27	TRBJ2-4	TGTGCCAGCAGTCCTCAACAAACTACGGTGGGGGCCAAAAACATTCAGTACTTC	CASSPQQTTVGAKNIQYF
NA	TRBD1	TRBV7-9	TRBJ2-3	TGTGCCAGCAGCTTAGCCAGGGGGTCACTCCTCACAGATACGCAGTATTTT	CASSLARGSLLTDTQYF
NA	TRBD1	TRBV11-3	TRBJ2-5	TGTGCCAGCAGCTCATACAGGGGGGAGACCCAGTACTTC	CASSSYRGETQYF
few	NA	TRBV6-5	TRBJ1-2	TGTGCCAGCAGCATAACAGGGAATAACTATGGCTACACCTTC	CASSITGNNYGYTF
NA	TRBD1	TRBV6-6	TRBJ1-2	TGTGCCAGCAGCCGCCCTTCCGGGACAGGGGGCTATGGCTACACCTTC	CASSRPSGTGGYGYTF
NA	TRBD1	TRBV6-1	TRBJ1-2	TGTGCCAGCTGGGGTTTAGGACAGGGTTATGGCTACACCTTC	CASWGLGQGYGYTF
NA	NA	TRBV5-4	TRBJ2-7	TGTGCCAGCAGCTTGGCGCCGGGACCAGGCGAGCAGTACTTC	CASSLAPGPGEQYF
many	TRBD1	TRBV4-2	TRBJ1-2	TGTGCCAGCAGCCAAGCGGGACAGGGTACCCTATGGTCGGGCTACACCTTC	CASSQAGQGTLWSGYTF
NA	NA	TRBV30	TRBJ1-4	TGTGCCTGGAGCGACGGGACGCCAGGTGAAAAACTGTTTTTT	CAWSDGTPGEKLFF
NA	NA	TRBV28	TRBJ1-2	TGTGCCACTAAGCCGGGGGTTTATGGCTACACCTTC	CATKPGVYGYTF
NA	NA	TRBV5-5	TRBJ2-1	TGTGCCAGCAGCTTGGGGGACGGCTACAATGAGCAGTTCTTC	CASSLGDGYNEQFF
NA	TRBD2	TRBV7-2	TRBJ2-2	TGTGCCAGCAGCTCTGGACTAGCAAACACCGGGGAGCTGTTTTTT	CASSSGLANTGELFF
NA	NA	TRBV7-9	TRBJ2-1	TGTGCCAGCAGCTTAATGTTGGCTAGCGAGCAGTTCTTC	CASSLMLASEQFF
NA	NA	TRBV6-5	TRBJ1-2	TGTGCCAGCAGCTTAGCCCACAGAGCCAACTATGGCTACACCTTC	CASSLAHRANYGYTF
NA	TRBD1	TRBV7-9	TRBJ2-7	TGTGCCAGCAGCCGAGGGACAGGGGAGGACGAGCAGTACTTC	CASSRGTGEDEQYF
NA	TRBD2	TRBV5-6	TRBJ2-5	TGTGCCAGCAGCCTGCTAGGACTAGCGGCACAAGAGACCCAGTACTTC	CASSLLGLAAQETQYF
NA	NA	TRBV5-1	TRBJ2-5	TGCGCCAGCAGCCCCTCCCCACACTCCAAGGAGACCCAGTACTTC	CASSPSPHSKETQYF
medium-sized	NA	TRBV18	TRBJ1-2	TGTGCCAGCTCATCCACAAGACAGCACTATGGCTACACCTTC	CASSSTRQHYGYTF